The clone carrying this T cell receptor beta chain was recorded a few times. The data stem from a study of blood T cell repertoires in COVID-19. Study-level information: Samples came from the United States, Italy and Spain, spanning acute and convalescent COVID-19. PBMCs, B-cell-depleted T cells, or T cells provided the cDNA or gDNA that made up the material.

This CDR3 region has 14 residues. Germline V gene sequence: CDR1 LNHDA, CDR2 SQIVND (reference sequence). With V trimmed by 8 bases and J by 7 bases, 10 bases remained unmatched. The repertoire was sequenced with immunoSEQ multiplex PCR; TCRdb's copy has only in-frame clones and lacks some. The data contain 400,000 or so clones, more than 70% of them seen just once; the ten biggest clones take up about 2.1%. Grouping used clinical history reported by participants in a survey and questionnaire. The rearrangement joins TRBV19 to TRBJ1-3; 8 bases align to TRBD1. The sample taken for sequencing was PBMCs or T cells enriched from blood (not recorded which). This TCR was sampled from a man between 40 and 49 years old in a cohort exposed to, infected with or recovered from COVID-19 (not recorded which). CDR3 protein: CASRRDRSINTIYF. The CDR3, as DNA: TGTGCCAGTCGCCGGGACAGGTCAATCAACACCATATATTTT.